The entry that follows covers one TCR beta chain sequence. The data were obtained in a study of preoperative IRX-2 immunotherapy in early breast cancer. The germline V and J ends were trimmed by 4 bases and 12 bases, with 10 bases remaining between them. The germline V gene has CDR1 SSHAT and CDR2 FNYEAQ (reference sequence). This CDR3 is 10 amino acids long. Treatment here: preoperative locoregional IRX-2 cytokine immunotherapy. Preoperative locoregional IRX-2 cytokine immunotherapy was tested in the phase Ib source study. Clones were sequenced by immunoSEQ multiplex PCR, and TCRdb holds only the in-frame ones, with some missing. Of 55,000 to 70,000 clones in the sample, roughly 94% were seen once.

The gene calls are TRBV7-7 and TRBJ2-7; D remains ambiguous. This receptor was identified in a human donor with breast cancer. This specimen was taken from a patient treated with IRX-2 immunotherapy. CDR3 DNA: TGTGCCAGCAGCTCGACCGAACGGTACTTC. This sequence encodes CASSSTERYF.